The rows below give T cell receptor beta chains drawn from one sample of a study of T cells in tuberculosis. Produced via immunoSEQ multiplex PCR; TCRdb's table is partial and in-frame only. The profile covers about 30,000 clones, with about 90% appearing a single time and 6.8% taken by the ten largest. The sequencing used PBMCs, collected at tuberculosis diagnosis. The origin of the receptors is an adult with tuberculosis. Each CDR3 is given with its conserved first and last residue. The D gene is left open where the match is weak. Not every row has a clone size; where given, it reads once, few, many or a size class.

>TRBD1|TRBJ1-5|TRBV19|NA|17
CASAGQGGLKGNQPQHF
TGTGCCAGTGCGGGACAGGGAGGCCTAAAGGGCAATCAGCCCCAGCATTTT
>NA|TRBJ1-5|TRBV10-2|NA|18
CASSEVDRSVGSNQPQHF
TGCGCCAGCAGTGAGGTGGACAGAAGCGTGGGGAGCAATCAGCCCCAGCATTTT
>TRBD2|TRBJ2-5|TRBV5-6|NA|14
CASSPDRGEGTQYF
TGTGCCAGCAGCCCGGACCGGGGGGAGGGGACCCAGTACTTC
>NA|TRBJ2-7|TRBV6-6|once|15
CASSYYPGAGDEQYF
TGTGCCAGCAGTTACTACCCGGGAGCTGGGGACGAGCAGTACTTC
>TRBD1|TRBJ1-1|TRBV29-1|NA|15
CSAAGTGGPNTEAFF
TGCAGCGCGGCCGGGACAGGGGGACCGAACACTGAAGCTTTCTTT
>NA|TRBJ1-1|TRBV13|NA|14
CASSQGGVNTEAFF
TGTGCCAGCAGTCAAGGCGGCGTGAACACTGAAGCTTTCTTT
>NA|TRBJ1-1|TRBV6-1|once|15
CASSEGSRVRTEAFF
TGTGCCAGCAGTGAAGGATCCAGGGTGAGGACTGAAGCTTTCTTT
>TRBD2|TRBJ2-7|TRBV19|NA|15
CASSMSGASGREQYF
TGTGCCAGTAGTATGTCGGGAGCTAGCGGAAGGGAGCAGTACTTC
>TRBD1|TRBJ2-7|TRBV6-6|medium-sized|15
CASSPPGDRIDEQYF
TGTGCCAGCAGTCCGCCGGGGGACAGGATCGACGAGCAGTACTTC
>TRBD1|TRBJ2-3|TRBV15|NA|14
CATSGEGAFDTQYF
TGTGCCACCAGCGGAGAGGGGGCCTTTGATACGCAGTATTTT
>TRBD2|TRBJ2-1|TRBV5-4|NA|16
CASSRTGGGTYNEQFF
TGTGCCAGCAGCAGGACTGGGGGGGGGACCTACAATGAGCAGTTCTTC
>NA|TRBJ2-1|TRBV19|NA|13
CASTPRGINEQFF
TGTGCCAGTACACCTAGAGGGATCAATGAGCAGTTCTTC
>NA|TRBJ1-1|TRBV2|once|14
CASSVRQVNTEAFF
TGTGCCAGCAGTGTCAGGCAGGTGAACACTGAAGCTTTCTTT
>TRBD2|TRBJ2-7|TRBV5-1|NA|16
CASSLSSGFRTYEQYF
TGCGCCAGCAGCTTGTCTAGCGGGTTCCGAACCTACGAGCAGTACTTC
>TRBD1|TRBJ1-4|TRBV4-3|once|15
CASSQAGQGDEKLFF
TGCGCCAGCAGCCAGGCCGGTCAGGGGGATGAAAAACTGTTTTTT
>NA|TRBJ1-2|TRBV27|NA|16
CASSPVGGKANYGYTF
TGTGCCAGCAGTCCAGTTGGGGGGAAAGCTAACTATGGCTACACCTTC
>NA|TRBJ1-2|TRBV7-2|NA|16
CASSPGRGGGNYGYTF
TGTGCCAGCAGCCCCGGCCGAGGCGGAGGCAACTATGGCTACACCTTC
>NA|TRBJ1-2|TRBV4-2|NA|15
CASSPVGGGRVGYTF
TGTGCCAGCAGCCCCGTGGGGGGAGGACGGGTAGGCTACACCTTC
>TRBD2|TRBJ2-1|TRBV7-3|NA|16
CASSVSGGSSYNEQFF
TGTGCCAGCAGCGTTAGCGGGGGGAGCTCCTACAATGAGCAGTTCTTC
>NA|TRBJ2-1|TRBV2|NA|13
CATLESSYNEQFF
TGTGCCACCTTAGAGAGCTCCTACAATGAGCAGTTCTTC
>TRBD2|TRBJ2-2|TRBV11-3|NA|15
CASSPRTSGAGELFF
TGTGCCAGCAGCCCCAGGACTAGCGGGGCCGGGGAGCTGTTTTTT
>TRBD1|TRBJ2-7|TRBV5-1|NA|14
CASSRRDRSYEQYF
TGCGCCAGCAGTCGCCGGGACAGGTCCTACGAGCAGTACTTC
>NA|TRBJ1-2|TRBV28|NA|14
CATIRGGPPYGYTF
TGTGCCACGATCCGGGGGGGCCCACCCTATGGCTACACCTTC
>TRBD1|TRBJ2-1|TRBV5-1|few|16
CASSRDRTGANDEQFF
TGCGCCAGCAGCCGGGACCGGACAGGGGCCAACGATGAGCAGTTCTTC
>TRBD1|TRBJ2-5|TRBV4-1|NA|15
CASSQVGTGGETQYF
TGCGCCAGCAGCCAAGTGGGGACAGGGGGCGAGACCCAGTACTTC
>NA|TRBJ1-2|TRBV2|NA|14
CASSEGGANYGYTF
TGTGCCAGCAGTGAAGGCGGAGCTAACTATGGCTACACCTTC
>TRBD2|TRBJ2-1|TRBV27|NA|14
CASRPSGYYNEQFF
TGTGCCAGCAGGCCTAGCGGGTACTACAATGAGCAGTTCTTC
>TRBD2|TRBJ2-3|TRBV9|NA|14
CASTASGHTDTQYF
TGTGCCAGCACCGCTAGCGGACACACAGATACGCAGTATTTT
>NA|TRBJ2-3|TRBV11-3|NA|13
CASSLGATDTQYF
TGTGCCAGCAGCTTAGGGGCCACAGATACGCAGTATTTT
>NA|TRBJ1-5|TRBV27|NA|13
CASIPGQGQPQHF
TGTGCCAGCATCCCAGGGCAAGGCCAGCCCCAGCATTTT
>NA|TRBJ1-5|TRBV23-1|few|14
CASSQFEGDQPQHF
TGCGCCAGCAGTCAATTTGAGGGGGATCAGCCCCAGCATTTT
>NA|TRBJ1-4|TRBV30|NA|16
CAWRPGHRVSNEKLFF
TGTGCCTGGAGACCGGGACACCGAGTAAGCAATGAAAAACTGTTTTTT
>TRBD2|TRBJ2-2|TRBV9|NA|17
CASSPPGLAGGPRELFF
TGTGCCAGCAGCCCGCCGGGACTAGCGGGGGGGCCCCGGGAGCTGTTTTTT
>TRBD1|TRBJ1-5|TRBV9|NA|14
CASGPGQGNQPQHF
TGTGCCAGCGGCCCGGGACAGGGGAATCAGCCCCAGCATTTT
>NA|TRBJ2-5|TRBV2|NA|11
CASSVQETQYF
TGTGCCAGCAGCGTACAAGAGACCCAGTACTTC
>NA|TRBJ1-3|TRBV19|NA|16
CASSIRQYLSGNTIYF
TGTGCCAGTAGTATCAGACAGTACCTCTCTGGAAACACCATATATTTT